The sequence of this T cell receptor (beta chain) was determined in a study of blood T cell repertoires in COVID-19. Study details: Both acute and convalescent COVID-19 samples were obtained from the United States, Italy and Spain.

This CDR3 is 16 amino acids long. V shed 3 bases, J shed 3 bases, and the junction held 8 bases outside the gene matches. CDR1 SGHRS and CDR2 YFSETQ come from the germline V gene. Method: immunoSEQ multiplex PCR; TCRdb's copy keeps in-frame clones and lacks some. The sample records 320,000 or so clones, around 90% being singletons. Individuals aged roughly 18 to 95 years were recruited from about two dozen US areas. The chain combines TRBV5-1 with TRBJ2-3, with 9 bases aligning to TRBD1. The receptor's source is a man aged 30-40 years who had recovered from COVID-19. The sequenced material came from PBMCs or T cells enriched from blood (not recorded which). Here the CDR3 reads CASSSNPGQGTDTQYF. CDR3 in DNA: TGCGCCAGCAGCTCTAATCCGGGACAGGGTACAGATACGCAGTATTTT.